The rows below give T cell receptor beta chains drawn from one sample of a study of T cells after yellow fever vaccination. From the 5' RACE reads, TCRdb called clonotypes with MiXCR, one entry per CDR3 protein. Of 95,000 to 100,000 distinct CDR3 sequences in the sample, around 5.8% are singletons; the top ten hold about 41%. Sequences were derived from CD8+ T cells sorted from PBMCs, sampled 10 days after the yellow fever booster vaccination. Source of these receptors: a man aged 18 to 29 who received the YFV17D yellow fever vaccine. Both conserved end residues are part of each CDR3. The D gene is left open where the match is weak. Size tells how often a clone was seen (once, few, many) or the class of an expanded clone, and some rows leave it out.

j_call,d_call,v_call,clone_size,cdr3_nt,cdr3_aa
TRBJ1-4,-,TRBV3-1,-,TGTGCCAGCAGCCAAGACCACAGGGCTTCTAATGAAAAACTGTTTTTT,CASSQDHRASNEKLFF
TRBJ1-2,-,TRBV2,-,TGTGCCAGCAGTGACCCCGGGACAAGCTATGGCTACACCTTC,CASSDPGTSYGYTF
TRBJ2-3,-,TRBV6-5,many,TGTGCCAGCAGCCATACAGATACGCAGTATTTT,CASSHTDTQYF
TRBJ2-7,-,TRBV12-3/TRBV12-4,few,TGTGCCAGCAGTTTGACGACGGCCTACGAGCAGTACTTC,CASSLTTAYEQYF
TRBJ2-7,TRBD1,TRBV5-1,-,TGCGCCAGCAGCCAGGGACAGCTCTACGAGCAGTACTTC,CASSQGQLYEQYF
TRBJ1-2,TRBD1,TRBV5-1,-,TGCGCCAGCAGCTTGGCGACAGGGGAAGGCTATGGCTACACCTTC,CASSLATGEGYGYTF
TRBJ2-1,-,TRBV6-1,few,TGTGCCAGCAGTGAACGTGCGGTCTACAATGAGCAGTTCTTC,CASSERAVYNEQFF
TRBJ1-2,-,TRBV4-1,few,TGCGCCAGCAGCCCCCGACAGGTACTTAACTATGGCTACACCTTC,CASSPRQVLNYGYTF
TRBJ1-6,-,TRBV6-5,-,TGTGCCAGCAGTTCCGGGAATTCACCCCTCCACTTT,CASSSGNSPLHF
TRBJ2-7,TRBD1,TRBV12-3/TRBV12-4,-,TGTGCCAGCAGTTTAGCGCTCCGGGGACAGGGGAACTACGAGCAGTACTTC,CASSLALRGQGNYEQYF
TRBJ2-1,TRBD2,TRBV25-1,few,TGTGCCAGCAGTGAATATGCGGGGGGCCCCTACAATGAGCAGTTCTTC,CASSEYAGGPYNEQFF
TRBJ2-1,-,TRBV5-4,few,TGTGCCAGCAGCTCCCCGTTCGAGACGGAGGGGGATGAGCAGTTCTTC,CASSSPFETEGDEQFF
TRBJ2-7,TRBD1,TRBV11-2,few,TGTGCCAGCAGCTTGGCTACAGGGGACAACTCCTACGAGCAGTACTTC,CASSLATGDNSYEQYF
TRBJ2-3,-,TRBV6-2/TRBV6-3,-,TGTGCCAGCAGTTGGGGTAATACGCAGTATTTT,CASSWGNTQYF
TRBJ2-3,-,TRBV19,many,TGTGCCAGCGGACAGATTAGCACAGATACGCAGTATTTT,CASGQISTDTQYF
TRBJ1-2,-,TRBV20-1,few,TGCAGCGAGATGAGGGATTACGGCTACACCTTC,CSEMRDYGYTF
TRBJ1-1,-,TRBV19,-,TGTGCCAGTAGTCTCAAGATGAACACTGAAGCTTTCTTT,CASSLKMNTEAFF
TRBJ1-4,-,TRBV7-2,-,TGTGCCTGCAGCGCGCAGGGGTGGGAAAAACTGTTTTTT,CACSAQGWEKLFF
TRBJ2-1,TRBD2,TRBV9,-,TGTGCCAGCAGCCCTGTAGCGGGGAAATCCTACAATGAGCAGTTCTTC,CASSPVAGKSYNEQFF
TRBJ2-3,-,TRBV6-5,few,TGTGCCAGCAGTTACGTGGCTAGCCGCACAGATACGCAGTATTTT,CASSYVASRTDTQYF
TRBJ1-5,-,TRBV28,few,TGTGCCAGCACCCCCCCGGGTTTGGTTCAGCCCCAGCATTTT,CASTPPGLVQPQHF
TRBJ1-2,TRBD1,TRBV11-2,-,TGTGCCAGCAGCTTAGTGTACCGGGACAGGGTGTTTCGGTATGGCTACACCTTC,CASSLVYRDRVFRYGYTF
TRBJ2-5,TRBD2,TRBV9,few,TGTGCCAGCAGCTTCAAGGGGGGACTAGCGGGGGAAGAGACCCAGTACTTC,CASSFKGGLAGEETQYF
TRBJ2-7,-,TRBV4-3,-,TGCGCCAGCAGCCAAGATAGCGGCCGGCGGGAGCAGTACTTC,CASSQDSGRREQYF
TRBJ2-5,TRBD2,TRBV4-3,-,TGCGCCAGCAGCCAAGGGTCGCTAGCGGGGGGCGGGGAGACCCAGTACTTC,CASSQGSLAGGGETQYF
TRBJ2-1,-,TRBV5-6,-,TGTGCCAGCAGCTTTGGTTGGTCGGGGGTCAATGAGCAGTTCTTC,CASSFGWSGVNEQFF
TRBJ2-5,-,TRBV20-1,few,TGCAGTGCTAGAAGCTTAGATACGACATACCAAGAGACCCAGTACTTC,CSARSLDTTYQETQYF
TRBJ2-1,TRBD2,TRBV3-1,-,TGTGCCAGCAGCTCCCCCGGGACTAGCGGGGGGGCAGGTGAGCAGTTCTTC,CASSSPGTSGGAGEQFF
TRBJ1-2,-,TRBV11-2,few,TGTGCCAGCAGCCCCATCGGGACTCCTAACTATGGCTACACCTTC,CASSPIGTPNYGYTF
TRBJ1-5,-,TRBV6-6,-,TGTGCCAGCAGTTACGATCAGCCCCAGCATTTT,CASSYDQPQHF
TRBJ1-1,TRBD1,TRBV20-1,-,TGCAGTGCGGACAGGGAGAACACTGAAGCTTTCTTT,CSADRENTEAFF
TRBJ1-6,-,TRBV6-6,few,TGTGCCAGCTTGAGGGCAGGGGTTAATTCACCCCTCCACTTT,CASLRAGVNSPLHF
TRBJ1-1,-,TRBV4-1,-,TGCGCCAGCAGCCAAACCCCGGGGGCCGGCACTGAAGCTTTCTTT,CASSQTPGAGTEAFF
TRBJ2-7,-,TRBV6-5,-,TGTGCCAGCAGACCGGGCCCCCTACGGGACGAGCAGTACTTC,CASRPGPLRDEQYF
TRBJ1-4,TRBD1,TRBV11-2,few,TGTGCCAGCAGCTCCACAGGGGAGCGGGGAAAACTGTTTTTT,CASSSTGERGKLFF
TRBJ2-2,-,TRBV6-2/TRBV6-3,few,TGTGCCAGCAGTTACTCGATCAGGGTCTACACCGGGGAGCTGTTTTTT,CASSYSIRVYTGELFF
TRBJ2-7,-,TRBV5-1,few,TGCGCCAGCAGCTTATCAGTGGGGGACTACGAGCAGTACTTC,CASSLSVGDYEQYF
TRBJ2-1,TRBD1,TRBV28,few,TGTGCCAGCATCCCAGGGACAGGGGGTCTTGATGAGCAGTTCTTC,CASIPGTGGLDEQFF
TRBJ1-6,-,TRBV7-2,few,TGTGCCAGCAGTATTAATTCACCCCTCCACTTT,CASSINSPLHF
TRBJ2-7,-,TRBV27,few,TGTGCCAGCAGTTTTGGGGGTCCCTCCTACGAGCAGTACTTC,CASSFGGPSYEQYF
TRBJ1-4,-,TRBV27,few,TGTGCCAGCAGTTTAGGGGCAGGCTATAATGAAAAACTGTTTTTT,CASSLGAGYNEKLFF
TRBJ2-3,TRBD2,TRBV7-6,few,TGTGCCAGCAGCTTAGCAAGCGGGGTCACAGATACGCAGTATTTT,CASSLASGVTDTQYF
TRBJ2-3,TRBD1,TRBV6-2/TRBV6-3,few,TGTGCCAGCAGTTTTGACAGGGATGAGAAAGATACGCAGTATTTT,CASSFDRDEKDTQYF
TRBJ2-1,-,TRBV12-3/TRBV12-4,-,TGTGCCAGCAGTTTAAACAGGTTAAGCTCCTACAATGAGCAGTTCTTC,CASSLNRLSSYNEQFF
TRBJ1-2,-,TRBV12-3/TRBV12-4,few,TGTGCCAGCAGTTTTTTTCGGGCTGGGAACTATGGCTACACCTTC,CASSFFRAGNYGYTF
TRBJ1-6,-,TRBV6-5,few,TGTGCCAGCAGTTACGGGACGGCCTCACCCCTCCACTTT,CASSYGTASPLHF
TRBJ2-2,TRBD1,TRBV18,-,TGTGCCAGCTCCCCAGGCCGGGACAGGAGATACACCGGGGAGCTGTTTTTT,CASSPGRDRRYTGELFF
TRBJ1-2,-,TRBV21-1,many,TGTGCCAGCCCGCGCTCGCCAGGGGCCGCCTATGGCTACACCTTC,CASPRSPGAAYGYTF
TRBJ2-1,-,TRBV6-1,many,TGTGCCAGCAGTGAGGGCCAAGGGCCTACCTACAATGAGCAGTTCTTC,CASSEGQGPTYNEQFF
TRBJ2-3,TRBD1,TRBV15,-,TGTGCCACCGTCCCCGGGACAGACATCACAGATACGCAGTATTTT,CATVPGTDITDTQYF